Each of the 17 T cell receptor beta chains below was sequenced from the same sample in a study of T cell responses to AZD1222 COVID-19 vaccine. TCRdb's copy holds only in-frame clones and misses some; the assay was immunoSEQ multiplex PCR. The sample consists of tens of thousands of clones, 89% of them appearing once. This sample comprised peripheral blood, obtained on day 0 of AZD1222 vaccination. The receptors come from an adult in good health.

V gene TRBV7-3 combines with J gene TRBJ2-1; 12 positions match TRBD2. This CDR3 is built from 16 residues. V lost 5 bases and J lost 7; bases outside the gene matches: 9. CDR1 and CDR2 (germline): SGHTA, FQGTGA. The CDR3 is CASSQQRLAGVNEQFF. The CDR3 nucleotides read TGTGCCAGCAGCCAGCAACGACTAGCGGGAGTGAATGAGCAGTTCTTC.

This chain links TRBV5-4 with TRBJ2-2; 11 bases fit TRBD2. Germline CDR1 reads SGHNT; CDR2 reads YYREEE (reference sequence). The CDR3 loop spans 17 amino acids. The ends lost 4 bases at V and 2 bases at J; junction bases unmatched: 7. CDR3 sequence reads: CASSDPTSGINTGELFF. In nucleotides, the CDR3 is TGTGCCAGCAGCGATCCGACTAGCGGGATAAACACCGGGGAGCTGTTTTTT.

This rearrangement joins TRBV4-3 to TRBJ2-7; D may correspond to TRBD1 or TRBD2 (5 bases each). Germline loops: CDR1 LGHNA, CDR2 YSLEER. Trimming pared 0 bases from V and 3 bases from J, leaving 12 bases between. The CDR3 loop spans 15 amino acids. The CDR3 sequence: CASSQDRERIYEQYF. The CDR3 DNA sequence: TGCGCCAGCAGCCAAGACAGGGAGAGAATCTACGAGCAGTACTTC.

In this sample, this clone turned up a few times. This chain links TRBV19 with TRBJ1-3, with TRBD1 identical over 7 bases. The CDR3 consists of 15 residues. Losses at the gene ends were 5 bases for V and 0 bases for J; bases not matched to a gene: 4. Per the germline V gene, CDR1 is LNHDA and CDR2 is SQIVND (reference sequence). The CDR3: CASSQGGLSGNTIYF. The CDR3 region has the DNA TGTGCCAGTAGTCAGGGGGGCCTCTCTGGAAACACCATATATTTT.

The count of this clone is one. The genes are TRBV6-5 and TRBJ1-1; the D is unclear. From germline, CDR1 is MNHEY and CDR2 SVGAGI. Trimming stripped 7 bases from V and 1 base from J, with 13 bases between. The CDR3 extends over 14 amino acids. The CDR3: CASTYEEWNTEAFF. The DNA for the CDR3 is TGTGCCAGCACCTATGAGGAATGGAACACTGAAGCTTTCTTT.

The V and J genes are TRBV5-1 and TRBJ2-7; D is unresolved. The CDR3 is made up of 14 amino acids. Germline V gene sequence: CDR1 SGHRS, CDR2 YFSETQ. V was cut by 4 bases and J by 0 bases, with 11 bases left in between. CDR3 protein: CASSTRTVSYEQYF. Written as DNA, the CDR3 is TGCGCCAGCAGCACCAGGACGGTCTCCTACGAGCAGTACTTC.

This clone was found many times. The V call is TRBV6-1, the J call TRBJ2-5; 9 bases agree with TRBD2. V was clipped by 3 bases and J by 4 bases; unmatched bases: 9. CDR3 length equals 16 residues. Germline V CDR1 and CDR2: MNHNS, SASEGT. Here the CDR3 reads CASSELAGSGGETQYF. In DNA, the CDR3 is TGTGCCAGCAGTGAGCTAGCGGGAAGTGGGGGAGAGACCCAGTACTTC.

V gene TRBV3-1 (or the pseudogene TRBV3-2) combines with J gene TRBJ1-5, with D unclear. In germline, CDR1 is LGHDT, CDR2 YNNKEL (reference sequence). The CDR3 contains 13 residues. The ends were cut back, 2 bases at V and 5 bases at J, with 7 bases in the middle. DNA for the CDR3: TGTGCCAGCAGCCAACAGGCGGATCAGCCCCAGCATTTT. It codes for CASSQQADQPQHF.

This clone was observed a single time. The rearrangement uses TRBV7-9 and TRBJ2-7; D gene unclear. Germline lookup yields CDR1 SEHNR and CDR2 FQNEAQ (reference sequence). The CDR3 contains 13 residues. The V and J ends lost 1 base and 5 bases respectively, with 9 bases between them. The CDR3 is CASSLEGINEQYF. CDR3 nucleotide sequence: TGTGCCAGCAGCTTAGAGGGAATTAACGAGCAGTACTTC.

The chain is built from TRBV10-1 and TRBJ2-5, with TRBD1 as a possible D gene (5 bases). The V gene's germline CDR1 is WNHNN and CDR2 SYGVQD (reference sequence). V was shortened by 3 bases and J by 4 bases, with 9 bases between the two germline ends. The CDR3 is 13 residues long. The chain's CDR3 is CASSDSGAETQYF. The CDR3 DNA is TGCGCCAGCAGTGATAGTGGGGCAGAGACCCAGTACTTC.

The CDR3 spells CASSQVSGTAMAYGYTF. CDR3 sequence (DNA): TGTGCCAGCAGCCAAGTTTCCGGGACCGCGATGGCCTATGGCTACACCTTC. The chain has TRBV4-2 and TRBJ1-2; D may be TRBD1 (5 bases). Germline CDR1 reads LGHNA; CDR2 reads YNFKEQ. The CDR3 covers 17 residues. V was clipped by 1 base and J by 4 bases, with 19 bases between them.

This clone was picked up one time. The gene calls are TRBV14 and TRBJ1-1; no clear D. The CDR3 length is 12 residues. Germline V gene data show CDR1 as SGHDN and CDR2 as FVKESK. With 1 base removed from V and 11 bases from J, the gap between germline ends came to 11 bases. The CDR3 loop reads CASSQGGVGAFF. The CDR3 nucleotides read TGTGCCAGCAGCCAAGGCGGAGTTGGGGCTTTCTTT.

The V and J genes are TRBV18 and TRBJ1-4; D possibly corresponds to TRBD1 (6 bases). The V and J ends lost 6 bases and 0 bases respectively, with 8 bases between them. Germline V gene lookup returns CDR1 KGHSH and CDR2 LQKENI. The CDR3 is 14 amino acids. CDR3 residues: CASSRTATNEKLFF. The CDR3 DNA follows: TGTGCCAGCTCCCGGACAGCAACTAATGAAAAACTGTTTTTT.

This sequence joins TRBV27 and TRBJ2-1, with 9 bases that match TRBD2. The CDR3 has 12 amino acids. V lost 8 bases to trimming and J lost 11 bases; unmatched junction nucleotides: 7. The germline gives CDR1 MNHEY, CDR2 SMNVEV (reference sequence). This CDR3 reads CASGEREAKQFF. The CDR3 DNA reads TGTGCCAGCGGAGAGCGGGAGGCCAAGCAGTTCTTC.

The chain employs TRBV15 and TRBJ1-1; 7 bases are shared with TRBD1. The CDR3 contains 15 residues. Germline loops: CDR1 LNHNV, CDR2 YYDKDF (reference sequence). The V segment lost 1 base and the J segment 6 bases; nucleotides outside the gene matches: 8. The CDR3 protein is CATSRVRQGIPEAFF. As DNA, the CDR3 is TGTGCCACCAGCAGAGTTCGACAGGGAATCCCTGAAGCTTTCTTT.

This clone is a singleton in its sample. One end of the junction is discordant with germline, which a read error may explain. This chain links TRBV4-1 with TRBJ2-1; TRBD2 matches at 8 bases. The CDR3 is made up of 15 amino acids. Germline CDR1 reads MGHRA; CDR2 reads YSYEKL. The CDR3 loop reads CSSGGSFSSYNEQFF. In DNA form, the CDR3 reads TGTTCGAGCGGGGGCTCCTTTAGCTCCTACAATGAGCAGTTCTTC.

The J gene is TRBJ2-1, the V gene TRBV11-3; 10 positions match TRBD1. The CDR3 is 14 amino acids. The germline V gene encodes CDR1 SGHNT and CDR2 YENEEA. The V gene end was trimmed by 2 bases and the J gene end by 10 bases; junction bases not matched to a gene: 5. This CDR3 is CASSLRDRGWEQFF. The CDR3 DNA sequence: TGTGCCAGCAGCTTAAGGGACAGGGGTTGGGAGCAGTTCTTC.